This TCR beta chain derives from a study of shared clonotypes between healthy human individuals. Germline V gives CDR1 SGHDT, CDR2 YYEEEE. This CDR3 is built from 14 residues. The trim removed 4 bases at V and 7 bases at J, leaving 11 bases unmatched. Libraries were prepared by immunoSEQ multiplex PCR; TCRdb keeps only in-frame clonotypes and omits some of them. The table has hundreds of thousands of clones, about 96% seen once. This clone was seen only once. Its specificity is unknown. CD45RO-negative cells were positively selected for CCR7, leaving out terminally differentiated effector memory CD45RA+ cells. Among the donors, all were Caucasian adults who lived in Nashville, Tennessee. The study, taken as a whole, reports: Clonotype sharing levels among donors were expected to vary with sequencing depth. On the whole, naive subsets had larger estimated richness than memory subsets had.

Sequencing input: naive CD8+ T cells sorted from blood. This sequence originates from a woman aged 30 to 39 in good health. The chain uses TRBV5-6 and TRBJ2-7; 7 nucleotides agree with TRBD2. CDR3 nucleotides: TGTGCCAGCAGCCTCCTAGCGGCCGAAGGGGAGCAGTACTTC. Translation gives CASSLLAAEGEQYF.